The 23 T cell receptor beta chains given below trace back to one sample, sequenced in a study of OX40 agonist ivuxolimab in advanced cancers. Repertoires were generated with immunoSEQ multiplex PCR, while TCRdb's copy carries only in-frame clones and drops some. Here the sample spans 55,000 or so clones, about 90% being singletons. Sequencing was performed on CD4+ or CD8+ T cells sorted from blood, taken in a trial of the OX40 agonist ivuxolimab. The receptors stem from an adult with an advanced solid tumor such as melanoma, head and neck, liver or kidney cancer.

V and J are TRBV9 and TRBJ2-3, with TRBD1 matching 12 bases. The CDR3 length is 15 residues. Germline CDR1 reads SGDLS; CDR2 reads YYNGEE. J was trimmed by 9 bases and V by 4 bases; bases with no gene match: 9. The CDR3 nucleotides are TGTGCCAGCAGCACCAAGGGGACAGGGGGCGAAACGCAGTATTTT. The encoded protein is CASSTKGTGGETQYF.

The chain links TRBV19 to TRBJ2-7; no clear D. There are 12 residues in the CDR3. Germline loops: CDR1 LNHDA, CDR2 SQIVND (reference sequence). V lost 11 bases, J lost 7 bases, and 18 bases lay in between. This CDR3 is CASRNNLKEQYF. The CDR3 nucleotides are TGTGCCTCTAGGAACAACTTGAAGGAGCAGTACTTC.

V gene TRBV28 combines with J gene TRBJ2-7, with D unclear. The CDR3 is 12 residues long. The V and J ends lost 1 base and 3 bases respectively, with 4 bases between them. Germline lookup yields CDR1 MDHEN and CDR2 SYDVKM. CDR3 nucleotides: TGTGCCAGCAGTTTATTAGGCTACGAGCAGTACTTC. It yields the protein CASSLLGYEQYF.

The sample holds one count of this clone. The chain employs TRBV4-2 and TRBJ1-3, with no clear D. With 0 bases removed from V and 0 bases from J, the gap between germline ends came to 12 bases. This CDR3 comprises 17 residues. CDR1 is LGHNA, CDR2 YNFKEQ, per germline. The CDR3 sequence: CASSQEPRRSSGNTIYF. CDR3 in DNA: TGTGCCAGCAGCCAAGAGCCACGGCGGAGCTCTGGAAACACCATATATTTT.

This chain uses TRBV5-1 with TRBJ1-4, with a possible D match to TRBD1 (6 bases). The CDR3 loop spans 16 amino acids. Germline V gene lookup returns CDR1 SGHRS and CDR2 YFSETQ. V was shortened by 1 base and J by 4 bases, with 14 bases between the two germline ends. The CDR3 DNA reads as TGCGCCAGCAGCTTGCCACAGGGTCATGGTAATGAAAAACTGTTTTTT. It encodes CASSLPQGHGNEKLFF.

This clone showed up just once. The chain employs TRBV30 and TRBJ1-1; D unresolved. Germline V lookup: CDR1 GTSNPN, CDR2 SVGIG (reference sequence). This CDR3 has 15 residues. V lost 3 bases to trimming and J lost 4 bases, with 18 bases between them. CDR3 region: CAWRARPHWSTEAFF. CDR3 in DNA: TGTGCCTGGAGAGCCCGGCCCCATTGGAGCACTGAAGCTTTCTTT. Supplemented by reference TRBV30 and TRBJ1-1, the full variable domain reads SQTIHQWPATLVQPVGSPLSLECTVEGTSNPNLYWYRQAAGRGLQLLFYSVGIGQISSEVPQNLSASRPQDRQFILSSKKLLLSDSGFYLCAWRARPHWSTEAFFGQGTRLTVV.

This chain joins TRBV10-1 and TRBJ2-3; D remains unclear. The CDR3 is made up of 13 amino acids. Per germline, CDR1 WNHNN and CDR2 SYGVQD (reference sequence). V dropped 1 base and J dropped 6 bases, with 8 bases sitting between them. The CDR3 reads CASSELLGDTQYF. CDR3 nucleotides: TGCGCCAGCAGTGAGTTGCTGGGGGATACGCAGTATTTT.

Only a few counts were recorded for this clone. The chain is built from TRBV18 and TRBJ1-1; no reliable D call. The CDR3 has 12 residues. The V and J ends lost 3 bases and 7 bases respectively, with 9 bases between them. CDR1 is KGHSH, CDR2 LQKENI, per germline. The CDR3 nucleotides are TGTGCCAGCTCACCGACGGTAGGTGAAGCTTTCTTT. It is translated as CASSPTVGEAFF.

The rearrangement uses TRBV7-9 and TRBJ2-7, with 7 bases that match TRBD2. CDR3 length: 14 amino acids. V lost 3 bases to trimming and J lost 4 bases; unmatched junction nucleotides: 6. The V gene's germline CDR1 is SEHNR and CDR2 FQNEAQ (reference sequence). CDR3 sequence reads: CASSLGGNRYEQYF. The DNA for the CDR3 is TGTGCCAGCAGCTTGGGAGGGAACCGTTACGAGCAGTACTTC.

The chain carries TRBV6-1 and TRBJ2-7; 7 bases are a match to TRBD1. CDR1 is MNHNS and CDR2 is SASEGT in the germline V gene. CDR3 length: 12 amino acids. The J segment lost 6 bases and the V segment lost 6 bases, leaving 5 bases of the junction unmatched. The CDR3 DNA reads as TGTGCCAGCAGAGTCCACAGGGGCGAGCAGTACTTC. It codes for CASRVHRGEQYF.

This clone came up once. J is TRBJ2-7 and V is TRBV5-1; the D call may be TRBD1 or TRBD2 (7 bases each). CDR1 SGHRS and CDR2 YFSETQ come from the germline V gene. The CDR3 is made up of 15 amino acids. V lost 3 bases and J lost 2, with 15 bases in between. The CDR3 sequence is CASSYSGGLTYEQYF. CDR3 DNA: TGCGCCAGCAGCTATTCAGGGGGACTAACCTACGAGCAGTACTTC.

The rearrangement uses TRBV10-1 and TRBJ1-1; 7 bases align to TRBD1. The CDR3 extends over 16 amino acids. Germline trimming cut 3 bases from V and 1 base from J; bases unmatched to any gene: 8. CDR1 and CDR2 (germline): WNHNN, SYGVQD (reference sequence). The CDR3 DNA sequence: TGCGCCAGCAGTGAAAACAGGGGTCCTAAGAACACTGAAGCTTTCTTT. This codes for CASSENRGPKNTEAFF.

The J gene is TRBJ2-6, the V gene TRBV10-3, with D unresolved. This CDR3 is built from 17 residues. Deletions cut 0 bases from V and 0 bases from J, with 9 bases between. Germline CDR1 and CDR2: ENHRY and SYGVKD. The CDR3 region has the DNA TGTGCCATCAGTGAGTCGAACGTCAACTCTGGGGCCAACGTCCTGACTTTC. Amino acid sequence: CAISESNVNSGANVLTF.

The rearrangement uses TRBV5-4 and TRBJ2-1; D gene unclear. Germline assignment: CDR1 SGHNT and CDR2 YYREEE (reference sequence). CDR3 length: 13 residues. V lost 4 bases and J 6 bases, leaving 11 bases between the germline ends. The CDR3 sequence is CASSKVLLNEQFF. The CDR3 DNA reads TGTGCCAGCAGCAAAGTACTGCTCAATGAGCAGTTCTTC.

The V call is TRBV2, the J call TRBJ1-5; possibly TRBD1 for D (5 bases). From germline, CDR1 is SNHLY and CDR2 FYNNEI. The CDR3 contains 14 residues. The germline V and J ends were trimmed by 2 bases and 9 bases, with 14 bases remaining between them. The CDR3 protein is CASSETRSGGPQHF. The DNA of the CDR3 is TGTGCCAGCAGTGAAACTAGGTCCGGGGGGCCCCAGCATTTT.

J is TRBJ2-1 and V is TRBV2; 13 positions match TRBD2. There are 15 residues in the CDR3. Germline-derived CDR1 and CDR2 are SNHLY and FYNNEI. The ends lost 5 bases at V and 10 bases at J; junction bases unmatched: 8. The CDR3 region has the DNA TGTGCCAGCAGTCAACGGACTAGCGGGAGTCAGGAGCAGTTCTTC. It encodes CASSQRTSGSQEQFF.

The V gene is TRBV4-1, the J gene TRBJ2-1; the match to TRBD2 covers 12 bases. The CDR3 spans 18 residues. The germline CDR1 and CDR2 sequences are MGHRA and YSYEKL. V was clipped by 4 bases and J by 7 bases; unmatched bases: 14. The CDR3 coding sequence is TGCGCCAGCAGCCCAGCACCAAGACGACTAGCGGGAGTTAATGAGCAGTTCTTC. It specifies CASSPAPRRLAGVNEQFF.

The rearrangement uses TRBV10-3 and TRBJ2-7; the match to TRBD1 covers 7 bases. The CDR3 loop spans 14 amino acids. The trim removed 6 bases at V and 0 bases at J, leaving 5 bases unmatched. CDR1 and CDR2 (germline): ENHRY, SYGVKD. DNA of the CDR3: TGTGCCATCAGGGCCGACAGGGACTCCTACGAGCAGTACTTC. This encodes CAIRADRDSYEQYF.

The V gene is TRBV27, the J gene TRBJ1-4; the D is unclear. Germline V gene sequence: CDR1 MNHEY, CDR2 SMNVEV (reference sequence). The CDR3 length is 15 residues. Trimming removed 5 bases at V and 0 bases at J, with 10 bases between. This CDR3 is CASSHLGATNEKLFF. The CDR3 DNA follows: TGTGCCAGCAGTCACCTTGGGGCAACTAATGAAAAACTGTTTTTT.

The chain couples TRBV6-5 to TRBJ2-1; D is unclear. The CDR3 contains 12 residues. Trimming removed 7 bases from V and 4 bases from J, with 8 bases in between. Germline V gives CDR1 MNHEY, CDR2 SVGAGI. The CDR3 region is CASMAVYNEQFF. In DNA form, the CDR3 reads TGTGCCAGCATGGCGGTTTACAATGAGCAGTTCTTC.

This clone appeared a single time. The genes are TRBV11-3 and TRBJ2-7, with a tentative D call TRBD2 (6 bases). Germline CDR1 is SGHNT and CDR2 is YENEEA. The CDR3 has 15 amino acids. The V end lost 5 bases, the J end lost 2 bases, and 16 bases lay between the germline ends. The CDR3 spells CASSLGTGGAYEQYF. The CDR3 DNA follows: TGTGCCAGCAGCCTAGGGACTGGCGGGGCCTACGAGCAGTACTTC. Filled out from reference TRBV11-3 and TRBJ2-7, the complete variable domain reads EAGVVQSPRYKIIEKKQPVAFWCNPISGHNTLYWYLQNLGQGPELLIRYENEEAVDDSQLPKDRFSAERLKGVDSTLKIQPAELGDSAVYLCASSLGTGGAYEQYFGPGTRLTVT.

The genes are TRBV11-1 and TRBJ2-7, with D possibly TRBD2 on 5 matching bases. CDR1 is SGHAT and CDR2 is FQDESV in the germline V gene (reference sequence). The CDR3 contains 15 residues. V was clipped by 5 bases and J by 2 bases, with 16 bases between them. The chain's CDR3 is CASSPPATAAYEQYF. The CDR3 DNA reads TGTGCCAGCAGCCCTCCCGCCACAGCGGCCTACGAGCAGTACTTC.

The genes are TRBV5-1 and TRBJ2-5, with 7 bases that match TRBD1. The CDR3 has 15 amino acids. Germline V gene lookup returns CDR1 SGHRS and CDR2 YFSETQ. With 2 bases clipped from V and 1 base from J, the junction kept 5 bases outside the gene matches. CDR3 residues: CASSLPQGTQETQYF. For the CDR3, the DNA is TGCGCCAGCAGCTTACCACAGGGGACCCAAGAGACCCAGTACTTC.